The table lists the clone carrying this TCR beta chain with many counts. What it binds is unknown. Reasons for excluding patients were uncontrolled infection, other autoimmune disease, pregnancy or lactation. Based on clinical symptoms, serum thyroxine and TRAb, thyroid ultrasound and orbital computed tomography, diagnoses were reached. The data were taken from a study of T cells in Graves' hyperthyroidism and ophthalmopathy. Whole-study results and caveats: In the blood, most expanded thyroid clonotypes above 0.001 appeared as well. A 13 V-J signature model discriminated ophthalmopathy versus stable hyperthyroidism.

In germline, CDR1 is MNHEY, CDR2 SMNVEV (reference sequence). This CDR3 comprises 16 residues. With V trimmed by 5 bases and J by 1 base, 7 bases remained unmatched. Template material for amplifying TCR beta CDR3 regions consisted of RNA transcripts. RT-PCR in the first round (using the HTBI primer set) targeted the TCR CDR3. TCRdb reprocessed the multiplex PCR reads via MiXCR and lists one record per CDR3 protein. The table has some 400,000 distinct CDR3 sequences, 13% seen once; the top ten hold about a fifth. The receptor was derived from a man aged 25 to 45 with Graves' hyperthyroidism that later progressed to Graves' ophthalmopathy. The gene calls are TRBV27 and TRBJ1-5, with TRBD1 identical over 8 bases. The sample consisted of blood. As DNA, the CDR3 is TGTGCCAGCAGTCCCCGACAGGGGTGGAGCAATCAGCCCCAGCATTTT. Translation gives CASSPRQGWSNQPQHF.